One and the same sample provided the 29 T cell receptor beta chains below, sequenced in a study of T-cell reconstitution after alpha-beta-depleted transplantation in children. Unique molecular identifiers were used in preparing the TCRbeta library. TCRdb re-analysed the PCR reads in MiXCR, keeping a single row per CDR3 protein. The table includes about 400,000 distinct CDR3 sequences, roughly 21% detected once. Here the sequenced sample was PBMCs from the stem cell graft donor, taken from the stem cell graft. Receptors originate from a human donor who donated a stem cell graft to a child with acute myeloid leukemia.

The chain employs TRBV28 and TRBJ1-4; the D gene is possibly TRBD1 (6 bases). In germline, CDR1 is MDHEN, CDR2 SYDVKM. V lost 3 bases and J 0 bases, leaving 17 bases between the germline ends. This CDR3 spans 18 amino acids. DNA for the CDR3: TGTGCCAGCAGTTTCAAGAGGACAGTAGGGGCAACTAATGAAAAACTGTTTTTT. As protein: CASSFKRTVGATNEKLFF.

The chain carries TRBV20-1 and TRBJ2-3, with D tentatively TRBD1 or TRBD2 (5 bases each). This CDR3 has 15 amino acids. Germline CDR1 is DFQATT and CDR2 is SNEGSKA (reference sequence). V gave up 3 bases and J gave up 1 base, with 14 bases separating them. This CDR3 is CSASSGTLGTDTQYF. CDR3 coding DNA: TGCAGTGCTAGCTCCGGGACCTTAGGCACAGATACGCAGTATTTT.

The rearrangement uses TRBV4-3 and TRBJ2-2; 8 nucleotides line up with TRBD2. This CDR3 region has 15 residues. J was trimmed by 6 bases and V by 1 base; bases with no gene match: 4. Germline CDR1 and CDR2: LGHNA and YSLEER. CDR3 DNA sequence: TGCGCCAGCAGCCAAGTAGGGCGGGGGGCCGGGGAGCTGTTTTTT. Amino acids: CASSQVGRGAGELFF.

V gene TRBV12-3 or TRBV12-4 combines with J gene TRBJ2-1, with TRBD1 identical over 12 bases. The CDR3 length is 15 residues. V lost 2 bases to trimming and J lost 8 bases; unmatched junction nucleotides: 4. For the CDR3, the DNA is TGTGCCAGCAGTTTATTGGGACAGGGGGCCCATGAGCAGTTCTTC. This codes for CASSLLGQGAHEQFF.

The CDR3 loop is CASSLEFSTYEQYF. CDR3 DNA: TGTGCCAGCAGCTTAGAATTCAGTACCTACGAGCAGTACTTC. This chain connects TRBV7-8 to TRBJ2-7; D is unresolved. This CDR3 spans 14 amino acids. Germline V gene lookup returns CDR1 SGHVS and CDR2 FQNEAQ. Deletions cut 1 base from V and 2 bases from J, with 9 bases between. Full variable domain (rest looked up from reference TRBV7-8 and TRBJ2-7): GAGVSQSPRYKVAKRGQDVALRCDPISGHVSLFWYQQALGQGPEFLTYFQNEAQLDKSGLPSDRFFAERPEGSVSTLKIQRTQQEDSAVYLCASSLEFSTYEQYFGPGTRLTVT.

This clonotype was seen ten or more times. The chain combines TRBV9 with TRBJ1-2; D is possibly TRBD1 (5 bases). Germline V gene sequence: CDR1 SGDLS, CDR2 YYNGEE. This CDR3 spans 12 amino acids. With 3 bases removed from V and 4 bases from J, the gap between germline ends came to 7 bases. CDR3 in amino acids: CASSGDSYGYTF. CDR3 sequence (DNA): TGTGCCAGCAGCGGCGACAGCTATGGCTACACCTTC.

This clonotype was observed once. This rearrangement joins TRBV5-1 to TRBJ1-4; perhaps TRBD1 as D (5 bases). Germline CDR1 SGHRS, CDR2 YFSETQ. The CDR3 is made up of 14 amino acids. Trimming shortened V by 6 bases and J by 3 bases, and 12 bases separated the two germline ends. The CDR3 region is CASTLGGANEKLFF. The CDR3 DNA is TGCGCCAGCACCCTGGGAGGGGCTAATGAAAAACTGTTTTTT.

This chain links TRBV10-1 with TRBJ2-3; TRBD2 is a possible D gene (6 bases). The V end was cut by 0 bases, the J end by 4 bases, with 8 bases between. CDR3 size: 14 residues. In germline, CDR1 is WNHNN, CDR2 SYGVQD (reference sequence). The CDR3: CASSESRLADTQYF. In DNA, the CDR3 is TGCGCCAGCAGTGAGTCGAGACTAGCAGATACGCAGTATTTT.

The chain carries TRBV7-9 and TRBJ2-1; 12 bases fit TRBD1. Germline V CDR1 and CDR2: SEHNR, FQNEAQ (reference sequence). This CDR3 region has 18 residues. With V trimmed by 2 bases and J by 10 bases, 15 bases remained unmatched. CDR3 amino acids: CASSLLGLTGTGGDEQFF. CDR3 in DNA: TGTGCCAGCAGCTTACTCGGTCTCACCGGGACAGGGGGCGACGAGCAGTTCTTC.

The chain links TRBV12-3 or TRBV12-4 to TRBJ2-7; TRBD1 is a possible D gene (6 bases). Trimming took 3 bases from V and 7 from J, leaving 19 bases between them. The length of the CDR3 is 15 residues. CDR3 loop: CASSFRQGNIMEQYF. The CDR3 nucleotides read TGTGCCAGCAGTTTTAGGCAGGGGAATATAATGGAGCAGTACTTC.

V and J are TRBV11-2 and TRBJ2-5; 8 bases map to TRBD1. The CDR3 totals 12 residues. V trimming: 1 base; J trimming: 10 bases; junction bases outside the gene matches: 2. Germline CDR1 and CDR2: SGHAT and FQNNGV. The CDR3 sequence is CASSLADRGQYF. CDR3 bases: TGTGCCAGCAGCTTAGCCGACAGGGGCCAGTACTTC.

There are a few counts of this clonotype. The gene calls are TRBV20-1 and TRBJ2-7; 7 nucleotides line up with TRBD1. Germline CDR1 and CDR2: DFQATT and SNEGSKA (reference sequence). This CDR3 has 13 residues. Losses at the gene ends were 4 bases for V and 2 bases for J; bases not matched to a gene: 5. CDR3 DNA sequence: TGCAGTGCTAAAACCGGGACAGCCTACGAGCAGTACTTC. Amino acids: CSAKTGTAYEQYF.

This clonotype has just a few counts. J is TRBJ1-2 and V is TRBV20-1; a weak D match, TRBD1 (6 bases). CDR3 length equals 15 residues. Germline-derived CDR1 and CDR2 are DFQATT and SNEGSKA (reference sequence). The V and J ends lost 0 bases and 0 bases respectively, with 11 bases between them. The CDR3 DNA follows: TGCAGTGCTAGAGACCTAGACAGGCCTAACTATGGCTACACCTTC. Protein: CSARDLDRPNYGYTF.

This clonotype was found a few times. The chain joins TRBV4-3 to TRBJ2-7; D remains ambiguous. This CDR3 has 15 amino acids. The ends were cut back, 0 bases at V and 4 bases at J, with 13 bases in the middle. From germline, CDR1 is LGHNA and CDR2 YSLEER. For the CDR3, the DNA is TGCGCCAGCAGCCAAGATTTGGGAATCAGGTACGAGCAGTACTTC. Its translation is CASSQDLGIRYEQYF.

This clonotype has more than one count but fewer than ten. This chain joins TRBV11-1 and TRBJ1-1, with D possibly being TRBD1 (6 bases). This CDR3 is 13 amino acids long. CDR1 and CDR2 from the germline V gene are SGHAT and FQDESV (reference sequence). V gave up 1 base and J gave up 9 bases, with 12 bases separating them. The CDR3 nucleotides are TGTGCCAGCAGCTTAGGATCGGACAGTAAAGCTTTCTTT. Translation: CASSLGSDSKAFF.

J is TRBJ2-7 and V is TRBV4-2; 8 positions agree with TRBD2. The CDR3 runs 16 residues. V shed 2 bases and J 0 bases; nucleotides not matched to a gene: 6. Germline V gene lookup returns CDR1 LGHNA and CDR2 YNFKEQ. CDR3 in amino acids: CASSQNGLAGSYEQYF. The CDR3 DNA is TGTGCCAGCAGCCAAAACGGGCTAGCGGGCTCCTACGAGCAGTACTTC.

This clonotype has only a few counts. The V call is TRBV6-1, the J call TRBJ1-1; TRBD1 aligns across 8 bases. Trimming at V came to 7 bases and at J to 1 base, leaving 5 bases not matched to a gene. The CDR3 has 14 amino acids. Germline V gene lookup returns CDR1 MNHNS and CDR2 SASEGT. CDR3 in DNA: TGTGCCAGCAACCAGGACAGGGCGAACACTGAAGCTTTCTTT. This translates into CASNQDRANTEAFF.

This clonotype was counted at least ten times. J is TRBJ2-7 and V is TRBV5-1; 10 bases fit TRBD2. V gave up 4 bases and J gave up 4 bases; unmatched junction bases: 5. Germline V gene sequence: CDR1 SGHRS, CDR2 YFSETQ. The CDR3 runs 14 residues. CDR3 coding DNA: TGCGCCAGCAGCGAGCTAGCGGGAGATTACGAGCAGTACTTC. Its translation: CASSELAGDYEQYF. Based on the CDR3 plus reference TRBV5-1 and TRBJ2-7, the full variable domain is KAGVTQTPRYLIKTRGQQVTLSCSPISGHRSVSWYQQTPGQGLQFLFEYFSETQRNKGNFPGRFSGRQFSNSRSEMNVSTLELGDSALYLCASSELAGDYEQYFGPGTRLTVT.

The rearrangement links TRBV25-1 to TRBJ2-5; either TRBD1 or TRBD2 may supply D (6 bases each). V dropped 1 base and J dropped 5 bases, with 17 bases sitting between them. Germline lookup yields CDR1 MGHDK and CDR2 SYGVNS. The length of the CDR3 is 16 residues. The CDR3: CASSEWGSGGGETQYF. Written as DNA, the CDR3 is TGTGCCAGCAGTGAATGGGGTTCAGGAGGGGGGGAGACCCAGTACTTC.

This clonotype was seen only a few times. The chain carries TRBV9 and TRBJ2-5; D may be TRBD1 or TRBD2 (5 bases each). V shed 3 bases and J shed 4 bases, with 13 bases lying between them. The CDR3 spans 14 residues. Germline V gene sequence: CDR1 SGDLS, CDR2 YYNGEE. The CDR3 DNA is TGTGCCAGCAGCGCACGGGGCCAGGGAGAGACCCAGTACTTC. It codes for CASSARGQGETQYF.

The V call is TRBV12-3 or TRBV12-4, the J call TRBJ2-1, with D possibly being TRBD1 (6 bases). V was pared by 2 bases and J by 7 bases, with 12 bases between. This CDR3 is built from 14 residues. The CDR3 region has the DNA TGTGCCAGCAGTTTAAGGGACACGAGGAATGAGCAGTTCTTC. This encodes CASSLRDTRNEQFF.

This clonotype was observed at least ten times. V and J are TRBV12-3 or TRBV12-4 and TRBJ2-1; 7 nucleotides line up with TRBD2. CDR3 size: 15 residues. The V gene end was trimmed by 3 bases and the J gene end by 2 bases; junction bases not matched to a gene: 4. For the CDR3, the DNA is TGTGCCAGCAGTTTTTATCGGGAGGCCTACAATGAGCAGTTCTTC. Translating it yields CASSFYREAYNEQFF.

Written as DNA, the CDR3 is TGTGCCAGCAGCTTCGGATACATGAACACTGAAGCTTTCTTT. Protein product: CASSFGYMNTEAFF. The chain couples TRBV11-2 to TRBJ1-1; D is uncertain. This CDR3 has 14 residues. The V gene lost 3 bases and the J gene lost 0 bases, with 8 bases spanning the gap. Germline CDR1 SGHAT, CDR2 FQNNGV.

This clonotype showed up just a few times. The chain carries TRBV7-3 and TRBJ2-3; the D is unclear. V shed 4 bases and J shed 0 bases, with 11 bases lying between them. Germline CDR1 reads SGHTA; CDR2 reads FQGTGA. This CDR3 is built from 15 residues. The CDR3 sequence: CASSYDGLSTDTQYF. CDR3 DNA: TGTGCCAGCAGCTACGACGGGCTAAGCACAGATACGCAGTATTTT.

This clonotype occurred many times. The V gene is TRBV12-3 or TRBV12-4, the J gene TRBJ2-4; D is unclear. The CDR3 length is 13 residues. V lost 2 bases and J lost 8, with 10 bases in between. The CDR3 sequence is CASSLSGLDIQYF. CDR3 bases: TGTGCCAGCAGTTTATCTGGGCTTGACATTCAGTACTTC.

This clonotype was counted ten times or more. The chain has TRBV28 and TRBJ2-1; TRBD2 matches at 12 bases. V was pared by 7 bases and J by 5 bases, with 15 bases of the junction left unmatched. Looked up from germline, CDR1 is MDHEN and CDR2 is SYDVKM. The CDR3 is 18 residues long. CDR3 in DNA: TGTGCCAGCACTACTGCATGGACTAGCGGGAACTATCACAATGAGCAGTTCTTC. Amino acid sequence: CASTTAWTSGNYHNEQFF.

This clonotype was observed a handful of times. J is TRBJ2-7 and V is TRBV10-1; D gene uncertain. This CDR3 has 11 residues. V was shortened by 4 bases and J by 7 bases, with 8 bases between the two germline ends. Germline V gives CDR1 WNHNN, CDR2 SYGVQD (reference sequence). CDR3 residues: CASSAGKEQYF. The CDR3 region has the DNA TGCGCCAGCAGTGCAGGCAAAGAGCAGTACTTC.

This clonotype has more than one count but fewer than ten. Written as DNA, the CDR3 is TGTGCCAGCAGTTTATGGGGCGGGAGGCGGAGCACAGATACGCAGTATTTT. Translation gives CASSLWGGRRSTDTQYF. This chain links TRBV12-3 or TRBV12-4 with TRBJ2-3; 8 bases are shared with TRBD2. J lost 0 bases, V lost 2 bases, and 7 bases had no gene match. The CDR3 has 17 amino acids.

A few counts support this clonotype. The genes are TRBV12-3 or TRBV12-4 and TRBJ2-1; D call uncertain. Trimming took off 1 base at V and 4 bases at J, with 11 bases between the two ends. The CDR3 has 15 residues. Here the CDR3 DNA reads TGTGCCAGCAGTTTAGATTTAGGCCCGTACAATGAGCAGTTCTTC. Translated: CASSLDLGPYNEQFF.